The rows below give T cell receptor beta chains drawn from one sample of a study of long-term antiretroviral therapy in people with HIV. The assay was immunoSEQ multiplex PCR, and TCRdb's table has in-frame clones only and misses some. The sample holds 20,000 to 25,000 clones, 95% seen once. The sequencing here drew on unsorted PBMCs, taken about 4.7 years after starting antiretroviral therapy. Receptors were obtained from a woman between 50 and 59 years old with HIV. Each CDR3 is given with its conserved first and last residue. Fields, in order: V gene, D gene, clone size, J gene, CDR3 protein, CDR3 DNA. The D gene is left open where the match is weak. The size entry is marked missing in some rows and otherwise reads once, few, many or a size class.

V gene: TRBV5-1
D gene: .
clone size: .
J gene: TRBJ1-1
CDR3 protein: CASSRITGTLNTEAFF
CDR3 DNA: TGCGCCAGCAGCCGAATTACCGGGACACTGAACACTGAAGCTTTCTTT

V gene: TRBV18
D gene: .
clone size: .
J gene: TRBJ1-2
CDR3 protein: CASSPPSGDGYTF
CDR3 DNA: TGTGCCAGCTCACCACCGTCCGGGGATGGCTACACCTTC

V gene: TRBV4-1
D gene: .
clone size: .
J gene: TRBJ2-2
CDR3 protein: CASSQDPYGTGELFF
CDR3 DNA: TGCGCCAGCAGCCAAGATCCGTATGGGACCGGGGAGCTGTTTTTT

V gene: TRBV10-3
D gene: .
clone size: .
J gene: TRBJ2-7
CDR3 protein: CAISGGADTYEQYF
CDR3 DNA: TGTGCCATCAGTGGCGGAGCAGATACCTACGAGCAGTACTTC

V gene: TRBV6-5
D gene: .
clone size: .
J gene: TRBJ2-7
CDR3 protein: CASSYSEVATYEQYF
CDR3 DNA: TGTGCCAGCAGTTACTCTGAGGTAGCCACCTACGAGCAGTACTTC

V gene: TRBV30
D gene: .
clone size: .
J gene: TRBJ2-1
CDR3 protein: CAWSNRQFPSYNEQFF
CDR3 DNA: TGTGCCTGGAGTAACCGACAGTTTCCTTCCTACAATGAGCAGTTCTTC

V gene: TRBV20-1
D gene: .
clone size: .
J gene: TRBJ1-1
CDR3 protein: CSAVDVTEAFF
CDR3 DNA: TGCAGTGCTGTCGATGTGACCGAAGCTTTCTTT

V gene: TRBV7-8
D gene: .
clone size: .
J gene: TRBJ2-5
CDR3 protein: CASSLGQVFQETQYF
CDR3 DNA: TGTGCCAGCAGCTTAGGGCAGGTTTTCCAAGAGACCCAGTACTTC

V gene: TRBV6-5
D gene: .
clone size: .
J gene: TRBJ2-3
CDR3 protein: CASSYRSEDTQYF
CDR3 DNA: TGTGCCAGCAGTTACCGTAGCGAAGATACGCAGTATTTT

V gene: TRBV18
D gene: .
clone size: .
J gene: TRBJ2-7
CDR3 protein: CASSPPVGTPLYEQYF
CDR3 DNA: TGTGCCAGCTCACCACCGGTCGGGACACCTCTCTACGAGCAGTACTTC

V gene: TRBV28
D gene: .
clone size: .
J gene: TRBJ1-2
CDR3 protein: CASSPTRFNYGYTF
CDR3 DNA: TGTGCCAGCAGCCCTACCAGGTTTAACTATGGCTACACCTTC

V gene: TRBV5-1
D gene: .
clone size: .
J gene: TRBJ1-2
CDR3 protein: CASSLQQGNYGYTF
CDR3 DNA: TGCGCCAGCAGCCTCCAACAGGGTAACTATGGCTACACCTTC

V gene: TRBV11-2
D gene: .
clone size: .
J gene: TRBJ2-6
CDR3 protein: CASTSVWSGANVLTF
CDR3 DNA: TGTGCCAGCACTTCGGTGTGGTCTGGGGCCAACGTCCTGACTTTC

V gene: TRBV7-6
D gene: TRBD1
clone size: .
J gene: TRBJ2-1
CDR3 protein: CASSPTTGAGNEQFF
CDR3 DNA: TGTGCCAGCAGCCCTACGACAGGGGCAGGCAATGAGCAGTTCTTC

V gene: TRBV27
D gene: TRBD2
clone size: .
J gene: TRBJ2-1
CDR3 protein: CASSLTRGASGTYNEQFF
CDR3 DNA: TGTGCCAGCAGTTTAACCAGGGGGGCTAGCGGGACTTACAATGAGCAGTTCTTC

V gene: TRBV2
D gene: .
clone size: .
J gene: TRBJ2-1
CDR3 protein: CASSGVSGYNEQFF
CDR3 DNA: TGTGCCAGCAGTGGGGTATCTGGCTACAATGAGCAGTTCTTC

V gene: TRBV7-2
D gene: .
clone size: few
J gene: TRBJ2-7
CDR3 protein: CASSLTHEQYF
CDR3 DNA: TGTGCCAGCAGCCTGACTCACGAGCAGTACTTC

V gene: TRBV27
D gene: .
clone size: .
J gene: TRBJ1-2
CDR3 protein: CASSLFGADGYTF
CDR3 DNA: TGTGCCAGCAGTTTATTCGGGGCCGATGGCTACACCTTC

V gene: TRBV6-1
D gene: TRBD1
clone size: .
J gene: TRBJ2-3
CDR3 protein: CASSEAQTGFTTDTQYF
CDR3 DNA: TGTGCCAGCAGTGAGGCACAGACAGGGTTCACCACAGATACGCAGTATTTT

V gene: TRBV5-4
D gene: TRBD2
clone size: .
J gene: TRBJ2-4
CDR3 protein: CASRTSGEGIQYF
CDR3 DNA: TGTGCCAGCCGGACTAGCGGGGAAGGGATTCAGTACTTC

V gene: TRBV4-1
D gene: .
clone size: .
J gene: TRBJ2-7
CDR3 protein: CASSQEHEQYF
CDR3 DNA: TGCGCCAGCAGCCAAGAACACGAGCAGTACTTC

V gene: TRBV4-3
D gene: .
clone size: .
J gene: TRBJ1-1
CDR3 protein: CASSPTEGHTEAFF
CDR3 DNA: TGCGCCAGCAGCCCGACCGAGGGTCACACTGAAGCTTTCTTT

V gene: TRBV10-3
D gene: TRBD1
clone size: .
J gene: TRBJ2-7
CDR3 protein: CAISEETGSEQYF
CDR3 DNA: TGTGCCATCAGTGAGGAGACAGGGAGCGAGCAGTACTTC

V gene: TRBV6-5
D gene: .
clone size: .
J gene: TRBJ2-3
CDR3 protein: CASSPGRGRLYTQYF
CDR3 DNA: TGTGCCAGCAGCCCGGGGAGGGGGCGACTTTATACGCAGTATTTT

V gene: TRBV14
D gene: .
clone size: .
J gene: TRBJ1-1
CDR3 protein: CASSQESGTLNTEAFF
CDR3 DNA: TGTGCCAGCAGCCAAGAGTCAGGGACCCTAAACACTGAAGCTTTCTTT

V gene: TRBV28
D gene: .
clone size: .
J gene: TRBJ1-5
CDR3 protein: CASSLKFRRFQPQHF
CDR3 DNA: TGTGCCAGCAGTTTAAAGTTTAGACGATTTCAGCCCCAGCATTTT

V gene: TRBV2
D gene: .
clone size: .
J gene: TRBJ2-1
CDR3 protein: CASSEALIADGTYNEQFF
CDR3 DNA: TGTGCCAGCAGTGAAGCGTTAATAGCCGATGGAACCTACAATGAGCAGTTCTTC

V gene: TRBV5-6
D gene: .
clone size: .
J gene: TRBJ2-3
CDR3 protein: CASSLGGSPPTDTQYF
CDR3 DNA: TGTGCCAGCAGCTTGGGGGGCTCCCCTCCCACAGATACGCAGTATTTT

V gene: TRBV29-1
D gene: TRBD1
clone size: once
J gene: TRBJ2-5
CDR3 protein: CSVPGQGLGTQYF
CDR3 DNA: TGCAGCGTTCCGGGACAGGGCTTAGGGACCCAGTACTTC

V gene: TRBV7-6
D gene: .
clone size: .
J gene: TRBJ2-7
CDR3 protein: CASSLDLDRAYEQYF
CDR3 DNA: TGTGCCAGCAGCTTAGATCTGGACCGGGCCTACGAGCAGTACTTC